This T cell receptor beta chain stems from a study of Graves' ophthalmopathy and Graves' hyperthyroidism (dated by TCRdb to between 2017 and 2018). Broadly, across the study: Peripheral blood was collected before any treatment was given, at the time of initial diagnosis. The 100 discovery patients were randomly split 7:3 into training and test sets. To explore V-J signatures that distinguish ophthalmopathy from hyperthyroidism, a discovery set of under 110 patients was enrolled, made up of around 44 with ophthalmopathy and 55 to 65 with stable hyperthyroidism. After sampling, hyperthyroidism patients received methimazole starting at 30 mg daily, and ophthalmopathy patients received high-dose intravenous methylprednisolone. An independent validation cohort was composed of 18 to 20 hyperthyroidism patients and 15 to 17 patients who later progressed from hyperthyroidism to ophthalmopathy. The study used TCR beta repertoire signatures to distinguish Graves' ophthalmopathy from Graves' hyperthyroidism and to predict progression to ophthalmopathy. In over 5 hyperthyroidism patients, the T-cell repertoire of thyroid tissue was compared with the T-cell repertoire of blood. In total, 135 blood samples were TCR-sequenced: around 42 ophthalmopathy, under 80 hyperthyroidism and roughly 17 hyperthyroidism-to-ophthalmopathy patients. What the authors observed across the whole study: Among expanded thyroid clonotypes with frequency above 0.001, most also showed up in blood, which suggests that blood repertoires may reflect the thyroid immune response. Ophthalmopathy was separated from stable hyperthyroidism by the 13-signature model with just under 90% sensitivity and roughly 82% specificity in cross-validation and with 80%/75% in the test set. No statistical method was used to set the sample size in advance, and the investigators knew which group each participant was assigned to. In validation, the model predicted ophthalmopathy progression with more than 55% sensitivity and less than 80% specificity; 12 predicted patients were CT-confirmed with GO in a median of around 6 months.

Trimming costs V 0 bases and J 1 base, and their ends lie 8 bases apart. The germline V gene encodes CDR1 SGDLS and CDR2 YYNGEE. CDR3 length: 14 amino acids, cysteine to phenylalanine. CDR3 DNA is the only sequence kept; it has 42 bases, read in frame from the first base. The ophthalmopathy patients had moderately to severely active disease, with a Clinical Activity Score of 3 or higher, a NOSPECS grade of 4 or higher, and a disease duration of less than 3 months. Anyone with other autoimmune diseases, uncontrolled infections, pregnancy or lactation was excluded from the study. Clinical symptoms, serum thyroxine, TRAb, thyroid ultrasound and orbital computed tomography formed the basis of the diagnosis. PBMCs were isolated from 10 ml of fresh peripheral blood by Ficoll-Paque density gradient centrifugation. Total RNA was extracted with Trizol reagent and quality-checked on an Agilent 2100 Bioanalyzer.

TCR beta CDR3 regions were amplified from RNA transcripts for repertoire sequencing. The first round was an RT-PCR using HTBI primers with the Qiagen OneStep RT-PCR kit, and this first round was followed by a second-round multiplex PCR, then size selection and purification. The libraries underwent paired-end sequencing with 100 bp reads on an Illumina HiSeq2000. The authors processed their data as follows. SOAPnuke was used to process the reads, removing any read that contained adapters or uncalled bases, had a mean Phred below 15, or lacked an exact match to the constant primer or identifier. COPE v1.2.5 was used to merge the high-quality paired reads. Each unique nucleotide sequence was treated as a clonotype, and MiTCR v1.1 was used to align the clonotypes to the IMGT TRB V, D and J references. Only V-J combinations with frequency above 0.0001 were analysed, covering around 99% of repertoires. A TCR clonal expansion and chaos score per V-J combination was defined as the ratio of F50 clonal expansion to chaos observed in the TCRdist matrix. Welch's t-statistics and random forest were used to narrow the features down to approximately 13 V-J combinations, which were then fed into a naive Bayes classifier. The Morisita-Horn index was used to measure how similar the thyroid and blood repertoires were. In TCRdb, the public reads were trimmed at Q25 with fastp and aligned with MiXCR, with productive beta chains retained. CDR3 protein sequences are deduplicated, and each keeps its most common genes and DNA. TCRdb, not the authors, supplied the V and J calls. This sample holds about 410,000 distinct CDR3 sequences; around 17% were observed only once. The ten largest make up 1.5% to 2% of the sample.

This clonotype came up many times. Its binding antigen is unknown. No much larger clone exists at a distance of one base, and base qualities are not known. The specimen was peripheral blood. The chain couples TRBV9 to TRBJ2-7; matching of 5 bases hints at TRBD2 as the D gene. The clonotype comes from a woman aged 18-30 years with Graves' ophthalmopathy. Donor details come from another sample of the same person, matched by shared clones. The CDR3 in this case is CASSVGSASYEQYF. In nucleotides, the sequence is TGTGCCAGCAGCGTAGGTAGCGCTTCCTACGAGCAGTACTTC.